Below, 8 T cell receptor beta chains from the same sample are listed, as sequenced in a study of beta chain features in type 1 diabetes (dated by TCRdb to 2016 to 2018). The method behind the library was the immunoSEQ multiplex PCR assay. The entire amount of isolated RNA was reverse transcribed using the High Capacity cDNA Reverse Transcription Kit, so the sequenced TCRB transcripts were expressed ones. Held by TCRdb, this immuneACCESS table contains in-frame sequences only and omits some clones. Under half of the omission traces to an unresolved V gene where checked; the cause of the rest is unknown. Here the sample has roughly 370,000 clones; approximately 14% occur a single time. The top ten clonotypes cover roughly 0.04% of the sample. Sequenced input: naive CD4+ T cells from blood. Interpreted using the paper, the cell subset or site label stands for: true naive CD4+ T cells. Source of these receptors: a man aged 25-45 years in good health.

This clone was counted a few times. This chain uses TRBV9 with TRBJ2-2, with 8 bases aligning to TRBD2. Losses at the gene ends were 1 base for V and 7 bases for J; bases not matched to a gene: 9. The length of the CDR3 is 16 residues. Germline CDR1 SGDLS, CDR2 YYNGEE. CDR3 coding DNA: TGTGCCAGCAGCGTACTGGGACTAGGAATCGTCGGGGAGCTGTTTTTT. Residues: CASSVLGLGIVGELFF.

The chain is built from TRBV7-2 and TRBJ1-2; D gene uncertain. In germline, CDR1 is SGHTA, CDR2 FQGNSA. V lost 5 bases and J 6 bases, leaving 13 bases between the germline ends. CDR3 size: 13 residues. The chain's CDR3 is CASSPGPPDGYTF. In nucleotides, the CDR3 is TGTGCCAGCAGCCCCGGACCTCCAGATGGCTACACCTTC.

This chain joins TRBV9 and TRBJ2-1; the D is unclear. CDR1 and CDR2 from the germline V gene are SGDLS and YYNGEE. The CDR3 consists of 15 residues. V was trimmed by 0 bases and J by 0 bases, leaving 7 bases between them. Here the CDR3 reads CASSVDANSYNEQFF. In nucleotides, the CDR3 is TGTGCCAGCAGCGTAGATGCGAACTCCTACAATGAGCAGTTCTTC. Together with reference TRBV9 and TRBJ2-1, the CDR3 gives the full variable domain: DSGVTQTPKHLITATGQRVTLRCSPRSGDLSVYWYQQSLDQGLQFLIQYYNGEERAKGNILERFSAQQFPDLHSELNLSSLELGDSALYFCASSVDANSYNEQFFGPGTRLTVL.

V and J are TRBV30 and TRBJ2-7; 8 bases agree with TRBD2. Trimming removed 0 bases from V and 7 bases from J; junction bases left unmatched: 5. The CDR3 runs to 13 residues. The germline V gene has CDR1 GTSNPN and CDR2 SVGIG (reference sequence). CDR3 DNA sequence: TGTGCCTGGAGTGTCCGACGGGAGGGTGAGCAGTACGTC. Its protein product is CAWSVRREGEQYV.

This chain links TRBV15 with TRBJ1-1; D is undetermined. CDR1 LNHNV and CDR2 YYDKDF come from the germline V gene (reference sequence). Trimming removed 3 bases at V and 3 bases at J, with 11 bases between. This CDR3 region has 14 residues. Written as DNA, the CDR3 is TGTGCCACCAGCAGCACCGTGTGGGACACTGAAGCTTTCTTT. Encoded protein: CATSSTVWDTEAFF.

V usage is TRBV29-1 and J usage is TRBJ1-4; D remains unclear. The germline V gene has CDR1 SQVTM and CDR2 ANQGSEA. The CDR3 sequence is 13 residues long. The V gene lost 7 bases and the J gene lost 5 bases, with 14 bases spanning the gap. The CDR3 spells CSARKGGNEKLFF. The CDR3 nucleotides read TGCAGCGCCCGAAAGGGAGGGAATGAAAAACTGTTTTTT.

The rearrangement links TRBV5-4 to TRBJ2-3, with 7 nucleotides matching TRBD2. Germline-derived CDR1 and CDR2 are SGHNT and YYREEE (reference sequence). This CDR3 contains 15 residues. V dropped 4 bases and J dropped 2; count of bases not matched to a gene: 7. The CDR3 DNA follows: TGTGCCAGCAGCCAGAAGCGGGGAAACACAGATACGCAGTATTTT. Protein product: CASSQKRGNTDTQYF.

This clone was seen once. J is TRBJ2-2 and V is TRBV7-9; D not certain. Germline V gives CDR1 SEHNR, CDR2 FQNEAQ (reference sequence). CDR3 size: 12 residues. V lost 10 bases and J lost 9, with 15 bases in between. CDR3 loop: CATLGMGWELFF. DNA for the CDR3: TGTGCCACCCTCGGCATGGGATGGGAGCTGTTTTTT.